The 27 T cell receptor beta chains below were found in one sample sequenced in a study of cytomegalovirus exposure and HLA in healthy donors. A multiplex PCR was run with 60 Vbeta primers and 13 Jbeta primers. Sequencing was performed with immunoSEQ multiplex PCR; in TCRdb, only in-frame clones are kept and a portion is missing. The sample lists around 140,000 clones; 70% to 85% were seen once. The sequenced sample was PBMCs. These TCRs come from a woman in her sixties in good health and CMV-seropositive.

This clone occurred a few times. The CDR3 sequence: CASSADQGRSYNEQFF. The CDR3 DNA sequence: TGCGCCAGCAGCGCAGACCAGGGTCGGTCCTACAATGAGCAGTTCTTC. The chain has TRBV5-1 and TRBJ2-1, with TRBD1 as a possible D gene (5 bases). This CDR3 has 16 residues. V was shortened by 4 bases and J by 1 base, with 15 bases between the two germline ends. CDR1 and CDR2 (germline): SGHRS, YFSETQ.

The rearrangement uses TRBV5-4 and TRBJ2-3; D not resolved. Germline loops: CDR1 SGHNT, CDR2 YYREEE (reference sequence). The CDR3 runs 14 residues. Trimming left V 0 bases short and J 2 bases short, with 7 bases between. In DNA form, the CDR3 reads TGTGCCAGCAGCTTGGGGGCGCCCACAGATACGCAGTATTTT. This translates into CASSLGAPTDTQYF.

This rearrangement joins TRBV5-1 to TRBJ2-1, with a tentative D call TRBD2 (6 bases). The length of the CDR3 is 13 residues. V was cut by 4 bases and J by 5 bases, with 10 bases left in between. Germline assignment: CDR1 SGHRS and CDR2 YFSETQ. CDR3 sequence: CASSGGMDNEQFF. The CDR3 bases are TGCGCCAGCAGCGGGGGGATGGACAATGAGCAGTTCTTC.

DNA of the CDR3: TGTGCCAGCAGTGCCTTCGGTGAGCAGTTCTTC. Translated, it gives CASSAFGEQFF. V and J are TRBV25-1 and TRBJ2-1; D unclear. V lost 4 bases, J lost 9 bases, and 7 bases lay in between. This CDR3 spans 11 amino acids. Germline CDR1 reads MGHDK; CDR2 reads SYGVNS. The full variable domain, its missing parts supplied by reference TRBV25-1 and TRBJ2-1, is EADIYQTPRYLVIGTGKKITLECSQTMGHDKMYWYQQDPGMELHLIHYSYGVNSTEKGDLSSESTVSRIRTEHFPLTLESARPSHTSQYLCASSAFGEQFFGPGTRLTVL.

This chain connects TRBV9 to TRBJ2-1; tentatively, D is TRBD1 (5 bases). Germline V gene lookup returns CDR1 SGDLS and CDR2 YYNGEE. V lost 3 bases and J lost 5, with 12 bases in between. This CDR3 region has 14 residues. The CDR3, as DNA: TGTGCCAGCAGCGGGGGCCTCCCCGACAATGAGCAGTTCTTC. Protein: CASSGGLPDNEQFF.

The chain combines TRBV5-1 with TRBJ2-2, with 7 bases identical to TRBD2. The CDR3 totals 15 residues. Losses at the gene ends were 2 bases for V and 2 bases for J; bases not matched to a gene: 3. Germline-derived CDR1 and CDR2 are SGHRS and YFSETQ. The CDR3 coding sequence is TGCGCCAGCAGCTTACCGGGAGGTAACACCGGGGAGCTGTTTTTT. It is translated as CASSLPGGNTGELFF.

Here the CDR3 reads CASSEGSGTDTQYF. CDR3 nucleotides: TGTGCCAGCAGTGAAGGTAGCGGCACAGATACGCAGTATTTT. V gene TRBV2 combines with J gene TRBJ2-3, with a tentative D call TRBD2 (5 bases). This CDR3 is built from 14 residues. V lost 1 base to trimming and J lost 1 base, with 6 bases between them. From germline, CDR1 is SNHLY and CDR2 FYNNEI.

This clone was observed a single time. V usage is TRBV5-1 and J usage is TRBJ1-4; D not resolved. Germline CDR1 and CDR2: SGHRS and YFSETQ. This CDR3 has 15 residues. The V gene lost 0 bases and the J gene lost 5 bases, with 11 bases spanning the gap. The CDR3 DNA follows: TGCGCCAGCAGCTTGGCACAGACGCGAAATGAAAAACTGTTTTTT. Translating it yields CASSLAQTRNEKLFF.

J is TRBJ2-3 and V is TRBV30; TRBD2 matches at 11 bases. Germline CDR1 reads GTSNPN; CDR2 reads SVGIG (reference sequence). The CDR3 runs to 20 residues. V was clipped by 0 bases and J by 6 bases; unmatched bases: 20. CDR3 protein: CAWSVRARGGLAAPRDTQYF. The DNA for the CDR3 is TGTGCCTGGAGTGTAAGGGCCAGGGGGGGACTAGCGGCCCCGAGGGATACGCAGTATTTT. The whole variable domain, remainder taken from reference TRBV30 and TRBJ2-3, is SQTIHQWPATLVQPVGSPLSLECTVEGTSNPNLYWYRQAAGRGLQLLFYSVGIGQISSEVPQNLSASRPQDRQFILSSKKLLLSDSGFYLCAWSVRARGGLAAPRDTQYFGPGTRLTVL.

This clone turned up a few times. This sequence joins TRBV19 and TRBJ2-7, with D possibly TRBD1 on 7 matching bases. Germline assignment: CDR1 LNHDA and CDR2 SQIVND (reference sequence). The CDR3 totals 13 residues. V was trimmed by 6 bases and J by 4 bases, leaving 13 bases between them. The CDR3 sequence: CASRSTGRYEQYF. The CDR3, as DNA: TGTGCCAGTAGGTCGACAGGGAGGTACGAGCAGTACTTC.

The rearrangement uses TRBV28 and TRBJ1-5; D not resolved. The length of the CDR3 is 14 residues. The V end was cut by 6 bases, the J end by 15 bases, with 24 bases between. CDR1 and CDR2 (germline): MDHEN, SYDVKM. This CDR3 reads CASSSYLLGGYPHF. The DNA for the CDR3 is TGTGCCAGCAGCTCTTACCTACTCGGCGGGTACCCGCATTTT.

In this sample, this clone turned up once. This chain connects TRBV30 to TRBJ1-1, with unresolved D. CDR1 GTSNPN and CDR2 SVGIG come from the germline V gene (reference sequence). The CDR3 totals 13 residues. The V end was cut by 1 base, the J end by 5 bases, with 11 bases between. CDR3: CAWSAFSGTEAFF. In DNA, the CDR3 is TGTGCCTGGAGTGCCTTCTCGGGGACTGAAGCTTTCTTT.

Comment on this clone: A read error may produce the germline difference seen at one junction end. The V gene is TRBV4-1, the J gene TRBJ2-2, with D possibly being TRBD2 (5 bases). The CDR3 contains 15 residues. Germline-derived CDR1 and CDR2 are MGHRA and YSYEKL. The CDR3 is CASRHSPEATGELFF. CDR3 nucleotides: TGCGCCAGCCGCCATAGTCCGGAGGCCACCGGGGAGCTGTTTTTT.

The chain employs TRBV5-5 and TRBJ2-5; no firm D call. Germline lookup yields CDR1 SGHKS and CDR2 YYEKEE (reference sequence). This CDR3 is 18 amino acids long. The V end was cut by 10 bases, the J end by 1 base, with 29 bases between. For the CDR3, the DNA is TGTGCCTCTAAGCTCCGGTTTTCGTGGATACTATTCCAAGAGACCCAGTACTTC. Translating it yields CASKLRFSWILFQETQYF.

The chain joins TRBV30 to TRBJ2-5; the D gene is possibly TRBD2 (6 bases). This CDR3 is built from 15 residues. CDR1 and CDR2 from the germline V gene are GTSNPN and SVGIG (reference sequence). Trimming stripped 1 base from V and 1 base from J, with 13 bases between. In DNA, the CDR3 is TGTGCCTGGAGTGGGCGGGGACGGGTCCAAGAGACCCAGTACTTC. Its translation: CAWSGRGRVQETQYF.

This clone was counted only a few times. This chain uses TRBV6-1 with TRBJ1-2; D is unresolved. CDR3 length: 12 residues. Germline CDR1 and CDR2: MNHNS and SASEGT. The V end lost 1 base, the J end lost 6 bases, and 6 bases lay between the germline ends. CDR3 DNA: TGTGCCAGCAGTGAAGTGGCAAATGGCTACACCTTC. Its translation: CASSEVANGYTF.

The J gene is TRBJ2-7, the V gene TRBV10-3, with 12 bases aligning to TRBD2. Losses at the gene ends were 8 bases for V and 6 bases for J; bases not matched to a gene: 32. CDR3 length: 22 residues. Germline V lookup: CDR1 ENHRY, CDR2 SYGVKD. In DNA form, the CDR3 reads TGTGCCATCCCAGAGCCCCCCCCGCGACAGGGAGGGAGACTAGCGGGAGTAGGCGAGCAGTACTTC. The encoded protein is CAIPEPPPRQGGRLAGVGEQYF.

The V gene is TRBV11-3, the J gene TRBJ2-5, with 7 bases identical to TRBD2. The CDR3 runs 14 residues. Germline CDR1 and CDR2: SGHNT and YENEEA. The trim removed 1 base at V and 5 bases at J, leaving 4 bases unmatched. The CDR3 loop reads CASSLGLAVETQYF. Written as DNA, the CDR3 is TGTGCCAGCAGCTTAGGACTAGCTGTGGAGACCCAGTACTTC.

With respect to this clone: The junction departs from germline at one end; a sequencing error may be responsible. CDR3 residues: CVSTRGAGTTNTGELFF. The CDR3 DNA follows: TGTGTCAGTACCCGGGGGGCAGGAACAACGAACACCGGGGAGCTGTTTTTT. The rearrangement uses TRBV19 and TRBJ2-2; weak D call: TRBD2 (7 bases). The V gene's germline CDR1 is LNHDA and CDR2 SQIVND (reference sequence). The CDR3 consists of 17 residues.

The chain joins TRBV7-2 to TRBJ2-7; a weak D match, TRBD2 (5 bases). The V end lost 1 base, the J end lost 0 bases, and 16 bases lay between the germline ends. This CDR3 has 17 amino acids. The germline CDR1 and CDR2 sequences are SGHTA and FQGNSA. CDR3 sequence: CASSLDWAGSGSYEQYF. The CDR3 DNA is TGTGCCAGCAGCTTAGATTGGGCGGGCTCGGGCTCCTACGAGCAGTACTTC.

The chain is built from TRBV27 and TRBJ2-5; 8 bases are shared with TRBD1. V gave up 4 bases and J gave up 5 bases; unmatched junction bases: 6. Germline V gene sequence: CDR1 MNHEY, CDR2 SMNVEV (reference sequence). CDR3 size: 14 residues. The CDR3 coding sequence is TGTGCCAGCAGTTCAAGCCCAGGGGGCGAGACCCAGTACTTC. It yields the protein CASSSSPGGETQYF.

The chain is built from TRBV6-1 and TRBJ2-5; 9 positions match TRBD1. The end of the DNA fits TRBJ2-7 better, so the J call may be wrong. CDR3 length: 13 residues. Germline V gene data show CDR1 as MNHNS and CDR2 as SASEGT. The DNA for the CDR3 is TGTGCCAGCAGTGACGGACAGGGGTACGAGCAGTACTTC. Protein: CASSDGQGYEQYF.

The CDR3 nucleotides read TGTGCCACCAGCAGAGACAAACGACAGGGGTCTAACTCTGGAAACACCATATATTTT. Protein sequence: CATSRDKRQGSNSGNTIYF. The chain is built from TRBV15 and TRBJ1-3, with 8 positions matching TRBD1. The V and J ends lost 0 bases and 0 bases, in that order; junction bases with no gene match: 10. The germline V gene encodes CDR1 LNHNV and CDR2 YYDKDF (reference sequence). CDR3 length equals 19 residues.

This clone was seen only once. V usage is TRBV5-1 and J usage is TRBJ2-2; 7 bases line up with TRBD1. This CDR3 contains 15 residues. The V and J ends lost 0 bases and 1 base, in that order; junction bases with no gene match: 0. In germline, CDR1 is SGHRS, CDR2 YFSETQ. This CDR3 reads CASSLDRGNTGELFF. The CDR3, as DNA: TGCGCCAGCAGCTTGGACAGGGGGAACACCGGGGAGCTGTTTTTT.

This rearrangement joins TRBV7-3 to TRBJ1-1; D is undetermined. Per the germline V gene, CDR1 is SGHTA and CDR2 is FQGTGA. The CDR3 runs 18 residues. V lost 4 bases, J lost 5 bases, and 26 bases lay in between. The CDR3 bases are TGTGCCAGCAGCTCCCTAACTCTAAACTCGGTTTGGAGGACTGAAGCTTTCTTT. Translation: CASSSLTLNSVWRTEAFF.

The rearrangement links TRBV9 to TRBJ2-7, with 8 bases identical to TRBD2. The J segment lost 2 bases and the V segment lost 3 bases, leaving 4 bases of the junction unmatched. Germline CDR1 and CDR2: SGDLS and YYNGEE. There are 14 residues in the CDR3. Here the CDR3 DNA reads TGTGCCAGCAGCGCCGGGGGGGCCACCTACGAGCAGTACTTC. It codes for CASSAGGATYEQYF.

The chain links TRBV9 to TRBJ2-2, with a possible D match to TRBD2 (6 bases). V was shortened by 0 bases and J by 6 bases, with 9 bases between the two germline ends. Germline lookup yields CDR1 SGDLS and CDR2 YYNGEE. The CDR3 runs 14 residues. The CDR3 loop reads CASSVGWGAGELFF. The CDR3 DNA sequence: TGTGCCAGCAGCGTAGGGTGGGGGGCCGGGGAGCTGTTTTTT.